The 27 T cell receptor beta chains listed next were all sequenced from one sample in a study of T cells after yellow fever vaccination. TCRdb re-called the 5' RACE reads through MiXCR, storing one row per CDR3 protein. Here the sample spans around 120,000 distinct CDR3 sequences, roughly 6.8% being singletons. Sample: CD4+ T cells sorted from PBMCs, taken 35 to 50 days after the first yellow fever vaccination. These receptors were collected from a man aged 18 to 30 who received the YFV17D yellow fever vaccine.

This clonotype was counted many times. The chain carries TRBV10-1 and TRBJ2-2, with a tentative D call TRBD2 (6 bases). V was trimmed by 4 bases and J by 7 bases, leaving 13 bases between them. Germline V gene data show CDR1 as WNHNN and CDR2 as SYGVQD (reference sequence). The CDR3 spans 14 residues. The CDR3 protein is CASSVAGRDGELFF. The CDR3 DNA follows: TGCGCCAGCAGTGTGGCAGGGCGGGACGGGGAGCTGTTTTTT.

This clonotype showed up many times. V gene TRBV5-1 combines with J gene TRBJ2-3, with TRBD2 as a possible D gene (6 bases). The V gene lost 3 bases and the J gene lost 4 bases, with 12 bases spanning the gap. In germline, CDR1 is SGHRS, CDR2 YFSETQ. There are 14 residues in the CDR3. This CDR3 reads CASSSNPGADTQYF. CDR3 sequence (DNA): TGCGCCAGCAGCTCCAATCCGGGGGCAGATACGCAGTATTTT.

The table lists this clonotype with many counts. The V and J genes are TRBV10-3 and TRBJ1-2; D possibly corresponds to TRBD1 (5 bases). Looked up from germline, CDR1 is ENHRY and CDR2 is SYGVKD. The CDR3 spans 14 residues. Trimming shortened V by 2 bases and J by 0 bases, and 7 bases separated the two germline ends. The CDR3 region is CAISEGTTNYGYTF. DNA of the CDR3: TGTGCCATCAGTGAGGGGACGACTAACTATGGCTACACCTTC.

This clonotype was observed at least ten times. This rearrangement joins TRBV29-1 to TRBJ1-2; 11 bases agree with TRBD1. Trimming removed 4 bases from V and 2 bases from J; junction bases left unmatched: 0. Per germline, CDR1 SQVTM and CDR2 ANQGSEA. The CDR3 length is 13 residues. The CDR3 nucleotides read TGCAGCGTTGGGGACAGGGGGAACTATGGCTACACCTTC. Protein sequence: CSVGDRGNYGYTF.

The genes are TRBV5-4 and TRBJ2-7; D might be TRBD1 (6 bases). This CDR3 is built from 13 residues. Trimming left V 5 bases short and J 0 bases short, with 9 bases between. Looked up from germline, CDR1 is SGHNT and CDR2 is YYREEE (reference sequence). This CDR3 reads CASSWDISYEQYV. CDR3 coding DNA: TGTGCCAGCAGTTGGGACATCTCCTACGAGCAGTACGTC.

This clonotype was found many times. This chain connects TRBV7-2 to TRBJ2-4; no clear D. V was cut by 3 bases and J by 11 bases, with 14 bases left in between. From germline, CDR1 is SGHTA and CDR2 FQGNSA. This CDR3 region has 13 residues. The CDR3 here is CASSFSEFGLQYF. The CDR3 nucleotides are TGTGCCAGCAGCTTTTCCGAATTCGGTCTTCAGTACTTC.

The table lists this clonotype with many counts. V gene TRBV9 combines with J gene TRBJ1-2; weak D call: TRBD1 (5 bases). Germline loops: CDR1 SGDLS, CDR2 YYNGEE. Trimming took 3 bases from V and 5 from J, leaving 17 bases between them. This CDR3 has 15 amino acids. The CDR3 protein is CASSARPTGAYGYTF. The CDR3 bases are TGTGCCAGCAGCGCCCGGCCAACTGGGGCGTATGGCTACACCTTC. The full variable domain, its missing parts supplied by reference TRBV9 and TRBJ1-2, is DSGVTQTPKHLITATGQRVTLRCSPRSGDLSVYWYQQSLDQGLQFLIQYYNGEERAKGNILERFSAQQFPDLHSELNLSSLELGDSALYFCASSARPTGAYGYTFGSGTRLTVV.

In this sample, this clonotype turned up a few times. The chain has TRBV2 and TRBJ2-3, with D possibly matching TRBD1 (5 bases). Between the trimmed V and J ends, which lost 6 bases and 2 bases, there was a span of 15 bases. In germline, CDR1 is SNHLY, CDR2 FYNNEI. This CDR3 has 15 amino acids. This CDR3 is CASSRDSLITDTQYF. CDR3 nucleotide sequence: TGTGCCAGCAGCCGAGACAGTTTAATCACAGATACGCAGTATTTT.

This clonotype was seen at least ten times. The CDR3 here is CSARGDSSNQPQHF. Here the CDR3 DNA reads TGCAGTGCTAGGGGGGACTCATCCAATCAGCCCCAGCATTTT. J is TRBJ1-5 and V is TRBV20-1; the D gene is possibly TRBD1 (5 bases). Germline CDR1 and CDR2: DFQATT and SNEGSKA (reference sequence). Trimming stripped 3 bases from V and 3 bases from J, with 12 bases between. This CDR3 is built from 14 residues.

This clonotype was seen more than once but under ten times. The chain employs TRBV30 and TRBJ1-6; possible D gene TRBD1, 6 bases. Germline CDR1 and CDR2: GTSNPN and SVGIG (reference sequence). V lost 3 bases and J 8 bases, leaving 8 bases between the germline ends. The CDR3 has 12 amino acids. The CDR3 nucleotides are TGTGCCTGGAGGGGGGCCTATTCACCCCTCCACTTT. It encodes CAWRGAYSPLHF.

The V and J genes are TRBV4-1 and TRBJ1-1; no reliable D call. CDR3 size: 15 residues. V was trimmed by 1 base and J by 3 bases, leaving 12 bases between them. CDR1 and CDR2 (germline): MGHRA, YSYEKL. The CDR3: CASSQVGGSYTEAFF. The CDR3 region has the DNA TGCGCCAGCAGCCAAGTGGGAGGGTCTTACACTGAAGCTTTCTTT.

This clonotype was seen repeatedly, ten times or more. The chain is built from TRBV30 and TRBJ2-5, with TRBD2 as a possible D gene (6 bases). The CDR3 spans 12 residues. CDR1 and CDR2 (germline): GTSNPN, SVGIG (reference sequence). V lost 7 bases to trimming and J lost 7 bases, with 16 bases between them. The CDR3 reads CAYQRGARTQYF. DNA for the CDR3: TGTGCCTACCAGCGCGGGGCAAGGACCCAGTACTTC. Complete variable domain (other parts from reference TRBV30 and TRBJ2-5): SQTIHQWPATLVQPVGSPLSLECTVEGTSNPNLYWYRQAAGRGLQLLFYSVGIGQISSEVPQNLSASRPQDRQFILSSKKLLLSDSGFYLCAYQRGARTQYFGPGTRLLVL.

This clonotype was found many times. The chain is built from TRBV5-1 and TRBJ2-7, with D possibly matching TRBD1 (6 bases). V was clipped by 0 bases and J by 3 bases, with 13 bases between them. This CDR3 region has 15 residues. Germline V CDR1 and CDR2: SGHRS, YFSETQ. The CDR3: CASSLDSDRIYEQYV. The DNA for the CDR3 is TGCGCCAGCAGCTTGGACTCGGACAGAATCTACGAGCAGTACGTC.

This clonotype was found many times. The chain uses TRBV7-2 and TRBJ2-2; weak D call: TRBD1 (5 bases). The V and J ends lost 1 base and 7 bases respectively, with 16 bases between them. Germline V gene sequence: CDR1 SGHTA, CDR2 FQGNSA. The CDR3 loop spans 16 amino acids. As DNA, the CDR3 is TGTGCCAGCAGCTTAGAGGTGGGGCAGGAGCACGGGGAGCTGTTTTTT. Its translation is CASSLEVGQEHGELFF. Combining the CDR3 with reference TRBV7-2 and TRBJ2-2 gives the whole variable domain GAGVSQSPSNKVTEKGKDVELRCDPISGHTALYWYRQSLGQGLEFLIYFQGNSAPDKSGLPSDRFSAERTGGSVSTLTIQRTQQEDSAVYLCASSLEVGQEHGELFFGEGSRLTVL.

This clonotype occurred many times. The gene calls are TRBV6-6 and TRBJ2-1; a weak D match, TRBD1 (6 bases). Per the germline V gene, CDR1 is MNHNY and CDR2 is SVGAGI (reference sequence). Trimming removed 10 bases at V and 4 bases at J, with 14 bases between. This CDR3 has 13 residues. In DNA form, the CDR3 reads TGTGCCACCCTTTTACAGGGATACAATGAGCAGTTCTTC. Encoded protein: CATLLQGYNEQFF.

This clonotype was found many times. V usage is TRBV14 and J usage is TRBJ2-2; D is unresolved. Per the germline V gene, CDR1 is SGHDN and CDR2 is FVKESK. The CDR3 has 14 residues. Trimming removed 1 base at V and 7 bases at J, with 10 bases between. The CDR3 here is CASSQVGRSGELFF. As DNA, the CDR3 is TGTGCCAGCAGCCAAGTGGGTCGGAGCGGGGAGCTGTTTTTT.

The chain links TRBV3-1 to TRBJ2-5, with a tentative D call TRBD2 (5 bases). The V end lost 4 bases, the J end lost 5 bases, and 29 bases lay between the germline ends. Germline assignment: CDR1 LGHDT and CDR2 YNNKEL (reference sequence). The CDR3 totals 19 residues. In DNA, the CDR3 is TGTGCCAGCAGCCGGGCCGGGGAGTACCCCCGAGGTGGGGTGGAGACCCAGTACTTC. Translated, it gives CASSRAGEYPRGGVETQYF.

This clonotype occurred many times. The chain is built from TRBV5-4 and TRBJ2-7; D is possibly TRBD1 or TRBD2 (5 bases each). The CDR3 loop spans 12 amino acids. Trimming pared 4 bases from V and 6 bases from J, leaving 11 bases between. Germline V gives CDR1 SGHNT, CDR2 YYREEE (reference sequence). The CDR3 sequence: CASSRDRGEQYF. In DNA, the CDR3 is TGTGCCAGCAGCCGGGACCGAGGCGAGCAGTACTTC.

This chain joins TRBV6-5 and TRBJ2-3; D is possibly TRBD1 (6 bases). This CDR3 spans 12 amino acids. Trimming took off 8 bases at V and 3 bases at J, with 9 bases between the two ends. Germline V gene lookup returns CDR1 MNHEY and CDR2 SVGAGI. The CDR3: CASQGPTDTQYF. The CDR3 DNA reads TGTGCCAGCCAGGGGCCGACAGATACGCAGTATTTT.

The sample holds many counts of this clonotype. The chain is built from TRBV6-2 or TRBV6-3 and TRBJ2-1, with D possibly TRBD2 on 6 matching bases. Trimming removed 2 bases from V and 9 bases from J, with 11 bases in between. This CDR3 is 13 amino acids long. From germline, CDR1 is MNHEY and CDR2 SVGEGT. The CDR3 sequence: CASSYVGGSEQFF. The CDR3 DNA reads TGTGCCAGCAGTTACGTGGGGGGTAGTGAGCAGTTCTTC.

A few counts support this clonotype. CDR3 region: CASSFSVHEQYF. In DNA, the CDR3 is TGTGCCAGCAGTTTTTCGGTCCACGAGCAGTACTTC. The genes are TRBV28 and TRBJ2-7; D is unclear. With 3 bases removed from V and 5 bases from J, the gap between germline ends came to 8 bases. The CDR3 has 12 amino acids. Per the germline V gene, CDR1 is MDHEN and CDR2 is SYDVKM.

This clonotype was observed many times. The chain joins TRBV7-2 to TRBJ1-1; unclear D gene. In germline, CDR1 is SGHTA, CDR2 FQGNSA. The CDR3 contains 13 residues. Between the trimmed V and J ends, which lost 4 bases and 3 bases, there was a span of 9 bases. DNA of the CDR3: TGTGCCAGCAGCTCCAGGTGGGACACTGAAGCTTTCTTT. It yields the protein CASSSRWDTEAFF.

This clonotype was seen many times. The chain is built from TRBV9 and TRBJ2-4, with D possibly matching TRBD2 (5 bases). Trimming removed 4 bases at V and 6 bases at J, with 17 bases between. The germline V gene encodes CDR1 SGDLS and CDR2 YYNGEE. The CDR3 has 15 amino acids. The CDR3 here is CASSSGGLNGNIQYF. CDR3 DNA: TGTGCCAGCAGCAGTGGCGGGTTAAACGGAAACATTCAGTACTTC. Filled out from reference TRBV9 and TRBJ2-4, the complete variable domain reads DSGVTQTPKHLITATGQRVTLRCSPRSGDLSVYWYQQSLDQGLQFLIQYYNGEERAKGNILERFSAQQFPDLHSELNLSSLELGDSALYFCASSSGGLNGNIQYFGAGTRLSVL.

Ten or more counts support this clonotype. The chain employs TRBV7-9 and TRBJ2-3, with TRBD2 matching 10 bases. Germline CDR1 and CDR2: SEHNR and FQNEAQ (reference sequence). The CDR3 covers 17 residues. The junction had 8 bases not matched to a gene; V was cut back by 1 base and J by 4 bases. The CDR3 protein is CASSLGIAGGRADTQYF. DNA for the CDR3: TGTGCCAGCAGCTTAGGTATAGCGGGGGGCCGTGCAGATACGCAGTATTTT.

This clonotype was picked up many times. This rearrangement joins TRBV4-1 to TRBJ1-2; 7 bases line up with TRBD1. The junction had 6 bases not matched to a gene; V was cut back by 3 bases and J by 5 bases. This CDR3 comprises 14 residues. Germline values: CDR1 MGHRA, CDR2 YSYEKL. The CDR3 DNA is TGCGCCAGCAGCCAGGAGGGACAGCTTTATGGCTACACCTTC. This gives the protein CASSQEGQLYGYTF.

J is TRBJ2-5 and V is TRBV5-1; 12 bases fit TRBD2. The CDR3 sequence is 15 residues long. The V segment lost 0 bases and the J segment 4 bases; nucleotides outside the gene matches: 1. The V gene's germline CDR1 is SGHRS and CDR2 YFSETQ. Here the CDR3 DNA reads TGCGCCAGCAGCTTGGGACTAGCGGGGGCAGAGACCCAGTACTTC. Its protein product is CASSLGLAGAETQYF. Full variable domain (outside the CDR3, taken from reference TRBV5-1 and TRBJ2-5): KAGVTQTPRYLIKTRGQQVTLSCSPISGHRSVSWYQQTPGQGLQFLFEYFSETQRNKGNFPGRFSGRQFSNSRSEMNVSTLELGDSALYLCASSLGLAGAETQYFGPGTRLLVL.

This clonotype was observed at least ten times. The CDR3 DNA reads as TGTGCCAGCAGCTTATGGGGAAGCTCCTATAATTCACCCCTCCACTTT. Amino acid sequence: CASSLWGSSYNSPLHF. The chain carries TRBV7-9 and TRBJ1-6; D call uncertain. In germline, CDR1 is SEHNR, CDR2 FQNEAQ (reference sequence). This CDR3 comprises 16 residues. The V end lost 2 bases, the J end lost 0 bases, and 8 bases lay between the germline ends. The full variable domain, rest sourced from reference TRBV7-9 and TRBJ1-6, is DTGVSQNPRHKITKRGQNVTFRCDPISEHNRLYWYRQTLGQGPEFLTYFQNEAQLEKSRLLSDRFSAERPKGSFSTLEIQRTEQGDSAMYLCASSLWGSSYNSPLHFGNGTRLTVT.